Below, 18 T cell receptor beta chains from the same sample are listed, as sequenced in a study of T cells in Graves' hyperthyroidism and ophthalmopathy. RNA transcripts were the template for amplifying TCR beta CDR3 regions. TCR CDR3 regions were first amplified by RT-PCR with HTBI primers. TCRdb reprocessed the multiplex PCR reads via MiXCR and lists one record per CDR3 protein. Of around 350,000 distinct CDR3 sequences listed, about 14% are singletons. Sequenced input: blood. All receptors come from a woman aged 25 to 39 with Graves' ophthalmopathy.

Only a few counts were recorded for this clonotype. This chain uses TRBV12-3 or TRBV12-4 with TRBJ1-4, with D possibly matching TRBD1 (6 bases). CDR3 length equals 14 residues. With 4 bases removed from V and 7 bases from J, the gap between germline ends came to 13 bases. CDR3 region: CASSWGGGGEKLFF. Here the CDR3 DNA reads TGTGCCAGCAGTTGGGGGGGAGGGGGTGAAAAACTGTTTTTT.

The chain recombines TRBV5-8 with TRBJ2-1; 9 bases are shared with TRBD2. CDR3 length: 19 amino acids. The germline gives CDR1 SGHTS, CDR2 YDEGEE. The trim removed 0 bases at V and 0 bases at J, leaving 10 bases unmatched. CDR3 nucleotide sequence: TGTGCCAGCAGCTTGGCCCCGACTAGCGGAAGGAGCTCCTACAATGAGCAGTTCTTC. Translation gives CASSLAPTSGRSSYNEQFF.

On this clonotype: A much larger clone differs by one base, so this may be a read error. The chain links TRBV27 to TRBJ1-1, with D uncertain. CDR1 and CDR2 from the germline V gene are MNHEY and SMNVEV (reference sequence). The CDR3 has 13 residues. V lost 3 bases and J lost 7, with 12 bases in between. The CDR3 is CASSLAAYVEAFF. The DNA for the CDR3 is TGTGCCAGCAGTTTGGCCGCTTACGTTGAAGCTTTCTTT.

This clonotype came up many times. The V call is TRBV18, the J call TRBJ2-2; D is possibly TRBD2 (5 bases). Germline CDR1 reads KGHSH; CDR2 reads LQKENI. The CDR3 has 17 amino acids. The V end was cut by 5 bases, the J end by 5 bases, with 21 bases between. As DNA, the CDR3 is TGTGCCAGCTCATCCGGTGAGAGAGGACTCGGTACCGGGGAGCTGTTTTTT. Protein sequence: CASSSGERGLGTGELFF.

In this sample, this clonotype turned up a few times. This chain connects TRBV20-1 to TRBJ2-1; TRBD2 agrees at 8 bases. J was trimmed by 7 bases and V by 0 bases; bases with no gene match: 8. The CDR3 extends over 15 amino acids. Germline lookup yields CDR1 DFQATT and CDR2 SNEGSKA (reference sequence). This CDR3 reads CSARDSGGDLNEQFF. The CDR3, as DNA: TGCAGTGCTAGAGATTCGGGGGGGGATTTGAATGAGCAGTTCTTC.

The V and J genes are TRBV27 and TRBJ1-1; D not certain. The CDR3 runs to 14 residues. Germline V lookup: CDR1 MNHEY, CDR2 SMNVEV (reference sequence). Trimming shortened V by 5 bases and J by 2 bases, and 12 bases separated the two germline ends. For the CDR3, the DNA is TGTGCCAGCAGTCTCTCGGGCCCCAACACTGAAGCTTTCTTT. Its translation is CASSLSGPNTEAFF.

For this clonotype: An end of the junction differs from the germline gene, which may be a read error. The V call is TRBV29-1, the J call TRBJ2-3; weak D call: TRBD1 (6 bases). The germline CDR1 and CDR2 sequences are SQVTM and ANQGSEA. The CDR3 totals 17 residues. The CDR3 DNA reads as TGCAGCGTTGAACGACAGGACCACACATTAAGCACAGATGCGCAGTATTTT. Its translation is CSVERQDHTLSTDAQYF.

V and J are TRBV24-1 and TRBJ1-2; D is possibly TRBD1 (6 bases). Germline V gives CDR1 KGHDR, CDR2 SFDVKD. Trimming stripped 4 bases from V and 8 bases from J, with 10 bases between. The CDR3 is 12 residues long. The DNA for the CDR3 is TGTGCCACCAGTGAGGGCCAGGGGGGCTACACCTTC. This gives the protein CATSEGQGGYTF.

This clonotype was seen repeatedly, ten times or more. The V and J genes are TRBV29-1 and TRBJ2-2; tentative D call: TRBD1 (6 bases). The CDR3 has 14 residues. Germline V gives CDR1 SQVTM, CDR2 ANQGSEA. V was cut by 3 bases and J by 5 bases, with 13 bases left in between. CDR3 residues: CSVEPEQGTGELFF. The CDR3 DNA reads as TGCAGCGTTGAGCCCGAACAGGGTACCGGGGAGCTGTTTTTT.

This clonotype occurred many times. V gene TRBV7-3 combines with J gene TRBJ2-1; D is possibly TRBD1 (7 bases). The ends were cut back, 5 bases at V and 4 bases at J, with 18 bases in the middle. The CDR3 contains 16 residues. Looked up from germline, CDR1 is SGHTA and CDR2 is FQGTGA. CDR3 DNA sequence: TGTGCCAGCAGCGATAGGCGGAGGGGGCAATACAATGAGCAGTTCTTC. This encodes CASSDRRRGQYNEQFF.

Ten or more counts support this clonotype. V and J are TRBV6-1 and TRBJ2-3, with D perhaps assigned TRBD1 or TRBD2 (5 bases each). Germline V lookup: CDR1 MNHNS, CDR2 SASEGT. V lost 6 bases, J lost 4 bases, and 17 bases lay in between. The CDR3 loop spans 15 amino acids. The CDR3 loop reads CASSSGWGRADTQYF. CDR3 nucleotides: TGTGCCAGCAGCTCGGGCTGGGGACGGGCAGATACGCAGTATTTT.

This clonotype was observed many times. The J gene is TRBJ1-2, the V gene TRBV10-3; tentatively, D is TRBD1 (5 bases). There are 17 residues in the CDR3. The V and J ends lost 0 bases and 2 bases respectively, with 16 bases between them. Germline CDR1 is ENHRY and CDR2 is SYGVKD. DNA of the CDR3: TGTGCCATCAGTGAGTCGAGAATTGGGGGGAGCAACTATGGCTACACCTTC. Its translation: CAISESRIGGSNYGYTF.

This chain uses TRBV19 with TRBJ1-1, with 7 positions matching TRBD1. CDR3 length: 17 amino acids. The V gene's germline CDR1 is LNHDA and CDR2 SQIVND (reference sequence). The J segment lost 4 bases and the V segment lost 7 bases, leaving 18 bases of the junction unmatched. The CDR3 DNA is TGTGCCAGTAAGAGGACTACGGGACAGCATTTAGTCACTGAAGCTTTCTTT. This encodes CASKRTTGQHLVTEAFF.

This clonotype has at least ten counts. The chain has TRBV20-1 and TRBJ1-5, with D hard to call. CDR1 is DFQATT, CDR2 SNEGSKA, per germline (reference sequence). The CDR3 spans 15 residues. V was cut by 5 bases and J by 2 bases, with 16 bases left in between. DNA of the CDR3: TGCAGTGCTGGGGTTATGGGCTCAGGCAATCAGCCCCAGCATTTT. This gives the protein CSAGVMGSGNQPQHF.

The sample holds a few counts of this clonotype. This sequence joins TRBV6-1 and TRBJ1-5; 7 bases map to TRBD1. This CDR3 is 14 amino acids long. The trim removed 6 bases at V and 7 bases at J, leaving 9 bases unmatched. Germline V lookup: CDR1 MNHNS, CDR2 SASEGT. As DNA, the CDR3 is TGTGCCAGCAGCGGGACAGACTTTCCACAGCCCCAGCATTTT. Amino acid sequence: CASSGTDFPQPQHF.

This clonotype came up many times. The rearrangement joins TRBV27 to TRBJ2-7, with 7 bases lining up with TRBD1. The CDR3 totals 13 residues. Germline lookup yields CDR1 MNHEY and CDR2 SMNVEV (reference sequence). V was clipped by 8 bases and J by 4 bases; unmatched bases: 8. CDR3 loop: CASHRAGGYEQYF. The CDR3 DNA reads TGTGCCAGCCACAGGGCAGGGGGATACGAGCAGTACTTC.

This clonotype has a count of ten or more. The chain carries TRBV5-6 and TRBJ1-1, with 12 bases identical to TRBD1. V dropped 4 bases and J dropped 6; count of bases not matched to a gene: 4. There are 14 residues in the CDR3. Germline-derived CDR1 and CDR2 are SGHDT and YYEEEE. CDR3 nucleotides: TGTGCCAGCAGCCTCGGGACAGGGGGCGCTGAAGCTTTCTTT. Translation gives CASSLGTGGAEAFF.

This clonotype was detected ten times or more. The V call is TRBV18, the J call TRBJ1-1; 9 nucleotides align to TRBD1. V was clipped by 2 bases and J by 4 bases; unmatched bases: 5. This CDR3 has 15 amino acids. Germline lookup yields CDR1 KGHSH and CDR2 LQKENI. The chain's CDR3 is CASSPTGTGSTEAFF. The CDR3 DNA follows: TGTGCCAGCTCACCAACCGGGACAGGGAGCACTGAAGCTTTCTTT.